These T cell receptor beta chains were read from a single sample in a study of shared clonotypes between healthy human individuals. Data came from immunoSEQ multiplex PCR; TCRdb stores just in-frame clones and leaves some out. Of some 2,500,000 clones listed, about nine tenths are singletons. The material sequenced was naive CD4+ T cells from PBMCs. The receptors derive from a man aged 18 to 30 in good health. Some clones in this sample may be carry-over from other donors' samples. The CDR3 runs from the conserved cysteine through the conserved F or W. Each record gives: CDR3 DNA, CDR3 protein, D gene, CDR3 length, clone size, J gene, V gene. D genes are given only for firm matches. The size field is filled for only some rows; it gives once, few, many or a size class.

CDR3nt: TGCAGCGTTGAAAGTTTAGGGGGTGAGGGCTACACCTTC; CDR3aa: CSVESLGGEGYTF; d_gene: -; len: 13; abundance: -; j_gene: TRBJ1-2; v_gene: TRBV29-1
CDR3nt: TGTGCCAGCGGGACCGGGGGCTATGGCTACACCTTC; CDR3aa: CASGTGGYGYTF; d_gene: -; len: 12; abundance: -; j_gene: TRBJ1-2; v_gene: TRBV7-2
CDR3nt: TGTGCCAGCGACGACAGGGCGGACAATGAGCAGTTCTTC; CDR3aa: CASDDRADNEQFF; d_gene: TRBD1; len: 13; abundance: -; j_gene: TRBJ2-1; v_gene: TRBV7-3
CDR3nt: TGTGCCAGCTCACTACAACAGGGGAGGGAGCAGTACTTC; CDR3aa: CASSLQQGREQYF; d_gene: -; len: 13; abundance: -; j_gene: TRBJ2-7; v_gene: TRBV18
CDR3nt: TGTGCCAGTCTTGGCGGGGGGAAGCAGGGGTACAATGAGCAGTTCTTC; CDR3aa: CASLGGGKQGYNEQFF; d_gene: TRBD2; len: 16; abundance: -; j_gene: TRBJ2-1; v_gene: TRBV19
CDR3nt: TGTGCCAGCTCACCGACAGGGGTGGGCACTGAAGCTTTCTTT; CDR3aa: CASSPTGVGTEAFF; d_gene: TRBD1; len: 14; abundance: once; j_gene: TRBJ1-1; v_gene: TRBV18
CDR3nt: TGCGCCAGCAGTAGGCAGGGGGCTTCAGATACGCAGTATTTT; CDR3aa: CASSRQGASDTQYF; d_gene: TRBD1; len: 14; abundance: -; j_gene: TRBJ2-3; v_gene: TRBV5-1
CDR3nt: TGTGCCAGTAGTATCGGAGGGTCCACCATATATTTT; CDR3aa: CASSIGGSTIYF; d_gene: -; len: 12; abundance: -; j_gene: TRBJ1-3; v_gene: TRBV19
CDR3nt: TGCGCCAGCAGGACGGGCAACTACGAGCAGTACTTC; CDR3aa: CASRTGNYEQYF; d_gene: -; len: 12; abundance: -; j_gene: TRBJ2-7; v_gene: TRBV5-1
CDR3nt: TGTGCCTGGAGTGGAGGGGGGCCCACGGAGACCCAGTACTTC; CDR3aa: CAWSGGGPTETQYF; d_gene: -; len: 14; abundance: -; j_gene: TRBJ2-5; v_gene: TRBV30
CDR3nt: TGTGCCAGCTCACCGGGACTAGCGGGAGCCTCCTCCTACAATGAGCAGTTCTTC; CDR3aa: CASSPGLAGASSYNEQFF; d_gene: TRBD2; len: 18; abundance: -; j_gene: TRBJ2-1; v_gene: TRBV18
CDR3nt: TGCGCCAGCAGCTTGGGCGATATAGAGACCTACGAGCAGTACTTC; CDR3aa: CASSLGDIETYEQYF; d_gene: -; len: 15; abundance: once; j_gene: TRBJ2-7; v_gene: TRBV5-1
CDR3nt: TGTGCCAGCATCGGGCAAAACCTGGGTCTCGACGAGCAGTACTTC; CDR3aa: CASIGQNLGLDEQYF; d_gene: -; len: 15; abundance: -; j_gene: TRBJ2-7; v_gene: TRBV6-1
CDR3nt: TGCAGCGCCGCAGGGTTCCGGTCCTACAATGAGCAGTTCTTC; CDR3aa: CSAAGFRSYNEQFF; d_gene: -; len: 14; abundance: -; j_gene: TRBJ2-1; v_gene: TRBV29-1
CDR3nt: TGCGCCAGCAGCACCGGGGCAGATACGCAGTATTTT; CDR3aa: CASSTGADTQYF; d_gene: -; len: 12; abundance: -; j_gene: TRBJ2-3; v_gene: TRBV5-1
CDR3nt: TGTGCCAGCAGCCTTCGACCACAGGGGAGAACTACCGGGGAGCTGTTTTTT; CDR3aa: CASSLRPQGRTTGELFF; d_gene: TRBD1; len: 17; abundance: -; j_gene: TRBJ2-2; v_gene: TRBV13
CDR3nt: TGTGCCAGCAGTTTAGACAGTTCGGGCTATGGCTACACCTTC; CDR3aa: CASSLDSSGYGYTF; d_gene: -; len: 14; abundance: -; j_gene: TRBJ1-2; v_gene: TRBV28
CDR3nt: TGTGCCAGCAGTGAAACGGATCTTGAGCAGTTCTTC; CDR3aa: CASSETDLEQFF; d_gene: -; len: 12; abundance: -; j_gene: TRBJ2-1; v_gene: TRBV2
CDR3nt: TGTGCCAGCAGTTTACTTGGGGGGCGAGGTAGAACCGGGGAGCTGTTTTTT; CDR3aa: CASSLLGGRGRTGELFF; d_gene: -; len: 17; abundance: -; j_gene: TRBJ2-2; v_gene: TRBV27
CDR3nt: TGTGCCAGCTCACCAACCGACGGGAGCTCCTACGAGCAGTACTTC; CDR3aa: CASSPTDGSSYEQYF; d_gene: -; len: 15; abundance: -; j_gene: TRBJ2-7; v_gene: TRBV18
CDR3nt: TGTGCCAGCAGCTTCTCTCCCGACACAGATACGCAGTATTTT; CDR3aa: CASSFSPDTDTQYF; d_gene: -; len: 14; abundance: -; j_gene: TRBJ2-3; v_gene: TRBV5-4
CDR3nt: TGTGCCAGCAGTTACTCGCGTACGACCGGGGAGCTGTTTTTT; CDR3aa: CASSYSRTTGELFF; d_gene: -; len: 14; abundance: -; j_gene: TRBJ2-2; v_gene: TRBV6-5
CDR3nt: TGTGCCAGCAGCGGACTAGCGGGGAACTACGAGCAGTACTTC; CDR3aa: CASSGLAGNYEQYF; d_gene: TRBD2; len: 14; abundance: -; j_gene: TRBJ2-7; v_gene: TRBV9
CDR3nt: TGTGCCAGCAGTCCGGGGGGACTAGCGCGGGAGACCCAGTACTTC; CDR3aa: CASSPGGLARETQYF; d_gene: TRBD2; len: 15; abundance: -; j_gene: TRBJ2-5; v_gene: TRBV27